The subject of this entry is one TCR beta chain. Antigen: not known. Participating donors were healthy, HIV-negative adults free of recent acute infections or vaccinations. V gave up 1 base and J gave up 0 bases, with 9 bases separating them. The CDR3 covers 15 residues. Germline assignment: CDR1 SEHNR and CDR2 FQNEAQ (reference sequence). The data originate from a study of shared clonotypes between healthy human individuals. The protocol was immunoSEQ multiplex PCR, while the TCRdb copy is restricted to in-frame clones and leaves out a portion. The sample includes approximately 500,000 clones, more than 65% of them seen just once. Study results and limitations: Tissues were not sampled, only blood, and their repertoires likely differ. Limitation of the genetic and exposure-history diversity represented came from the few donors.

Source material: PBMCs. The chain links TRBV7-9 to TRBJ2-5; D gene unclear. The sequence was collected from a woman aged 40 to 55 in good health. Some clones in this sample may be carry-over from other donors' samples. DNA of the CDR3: TGTGCCAGCAGCTTAGGGATTAGCAACCAAGAGACCCAGTACTTC. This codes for CASSLGISNQETQYF.